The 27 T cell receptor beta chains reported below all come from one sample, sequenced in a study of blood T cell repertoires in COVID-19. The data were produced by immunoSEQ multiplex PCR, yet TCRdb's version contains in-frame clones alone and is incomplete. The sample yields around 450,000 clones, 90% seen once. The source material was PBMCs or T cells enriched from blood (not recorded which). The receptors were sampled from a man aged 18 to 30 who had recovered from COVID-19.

CDR3 in DNA: TGCGCCAGCAGCCAAGGGGAGGGCCCTGGCACAGATACGCAGTATTTT. This encodes CASSQGEGPGTDTQYF. The chain employs TRBV4-1 and TRBJ2-3, with 7 bases aligning to TRBD2. Germline CDR1 and CDR2: MGHRA and YSYEKL. This CDR3 has 16 residues. With 1 base clipped from V and 1 base from J, the junction kept 5 bases outside the gene matches.

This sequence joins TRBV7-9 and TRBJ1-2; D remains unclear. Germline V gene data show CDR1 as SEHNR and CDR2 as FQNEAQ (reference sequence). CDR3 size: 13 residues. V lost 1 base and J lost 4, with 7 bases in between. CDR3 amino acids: CASSLVPSYGYTF. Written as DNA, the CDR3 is TGTGCCAGCAGCTTAGTCCCCTCCTATGGCTACACCTTC.

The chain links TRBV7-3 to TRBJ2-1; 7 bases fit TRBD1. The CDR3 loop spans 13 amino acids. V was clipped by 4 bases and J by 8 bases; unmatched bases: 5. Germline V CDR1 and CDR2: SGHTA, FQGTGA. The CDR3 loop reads CASSSRQGYEQFF. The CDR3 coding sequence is TGTGCCAGCAGCTCCCGACAGGGCTATGAGCAGTTCTTC.

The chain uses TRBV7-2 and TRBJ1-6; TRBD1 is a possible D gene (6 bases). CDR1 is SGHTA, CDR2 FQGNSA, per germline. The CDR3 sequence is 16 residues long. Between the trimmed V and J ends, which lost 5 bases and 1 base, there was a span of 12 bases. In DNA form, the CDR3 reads TGTGCCAGCAGCACGCAGGGGATTTCCTATAATTCACCCCTCCACTTT. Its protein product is CASSTQGISYNSPLHF. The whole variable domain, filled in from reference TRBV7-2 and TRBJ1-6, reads GAGVSQSPSNKVTEKGKDVELRCDPISGHTALYWYRQSLGQGLEFLIYFQGNSAPDKSGLPSDRFSAERTGGSVSTLTIQRTQQEDSAVYLCASSTQGISYNSPLHFGNGTRLTVT.

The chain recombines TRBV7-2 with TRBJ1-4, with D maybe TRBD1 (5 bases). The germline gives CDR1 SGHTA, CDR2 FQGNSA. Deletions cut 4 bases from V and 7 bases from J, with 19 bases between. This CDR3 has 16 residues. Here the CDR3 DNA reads TGTGCCAGCAGCTCACTGTTGGGAGGGACTCGTGAAAAACTGTTTTTT. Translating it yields CASSSLLGGTREKLFF.

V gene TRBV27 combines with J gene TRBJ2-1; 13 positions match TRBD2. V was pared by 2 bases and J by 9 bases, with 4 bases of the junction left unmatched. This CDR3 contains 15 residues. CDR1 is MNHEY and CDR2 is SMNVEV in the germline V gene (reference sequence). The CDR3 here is CASSLLLAGGGEQFF. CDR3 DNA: TGTGCCAGCAGTTTACTACTAGCGGGAGGGGGTGAGCAGTTCTTC.

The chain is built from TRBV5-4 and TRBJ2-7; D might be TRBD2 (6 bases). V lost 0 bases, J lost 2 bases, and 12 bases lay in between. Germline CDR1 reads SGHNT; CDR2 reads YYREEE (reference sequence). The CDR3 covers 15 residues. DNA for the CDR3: TGTGCCAGCAGCTTGGGGGGCGGGGAAACCTACGAGCAGTACTTC. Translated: CASSLGGGETYEQYF.

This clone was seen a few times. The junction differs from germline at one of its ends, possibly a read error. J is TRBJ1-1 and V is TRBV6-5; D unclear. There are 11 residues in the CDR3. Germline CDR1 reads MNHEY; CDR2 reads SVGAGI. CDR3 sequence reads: CASSYGPDAFF. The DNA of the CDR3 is TGTGCCAGCAGCTATGGTCCTGATGCTTTCTTT.

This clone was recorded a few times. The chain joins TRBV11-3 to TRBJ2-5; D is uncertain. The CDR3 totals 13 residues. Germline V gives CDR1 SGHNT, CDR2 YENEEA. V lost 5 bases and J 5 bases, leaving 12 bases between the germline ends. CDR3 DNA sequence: TGTGCCAGCAGCCCTTCCTCCTTGGAGACCCAGTACTTC. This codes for CASSPSSLETQYF.

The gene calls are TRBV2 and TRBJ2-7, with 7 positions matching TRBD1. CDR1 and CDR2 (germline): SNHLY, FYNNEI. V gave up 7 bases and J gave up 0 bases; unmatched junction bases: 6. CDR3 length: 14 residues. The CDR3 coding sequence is TGTGCCAGCAAGCAAGGGGGCGCCTCCTACGAGCAGTACTTC. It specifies CASKQGGASYEQYF. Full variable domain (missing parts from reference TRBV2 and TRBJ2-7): EPEVTQTPSHQVTQMGQEVILRCVPISNHLYFYWYRQILGQKVEFLVSFYNNEISEKSEIFDDQFSVERPDGSNFTLKIRSTKLEDSAMYFCASKQGGASYEQYFGPGTRLTVT.

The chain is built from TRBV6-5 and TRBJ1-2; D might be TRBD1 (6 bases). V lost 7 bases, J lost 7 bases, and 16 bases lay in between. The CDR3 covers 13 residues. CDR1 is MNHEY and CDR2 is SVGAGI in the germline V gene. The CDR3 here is CASTPGGQSGYTF. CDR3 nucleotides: TGTGCCAGCACCCCCGGGGGGCAAAGTGGCTACACCTTC.

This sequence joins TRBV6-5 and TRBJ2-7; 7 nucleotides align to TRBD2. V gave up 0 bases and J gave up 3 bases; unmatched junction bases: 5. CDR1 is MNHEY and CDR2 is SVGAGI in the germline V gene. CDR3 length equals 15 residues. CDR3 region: CASSYSSGAFYEQYF. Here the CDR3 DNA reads TGTGCCAGCAGTTACTCGAGCGGGGCTTTCTACGAGCAGTACTTC.

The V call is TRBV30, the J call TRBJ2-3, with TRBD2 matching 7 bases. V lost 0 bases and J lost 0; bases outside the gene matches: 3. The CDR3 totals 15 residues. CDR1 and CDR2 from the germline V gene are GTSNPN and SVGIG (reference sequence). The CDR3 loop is CAWSVFGGSTDTQYF. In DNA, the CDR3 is TGTGCCTGGAGTGTATTCGGGGGGAGCACAGATACGCAGTATTTT.

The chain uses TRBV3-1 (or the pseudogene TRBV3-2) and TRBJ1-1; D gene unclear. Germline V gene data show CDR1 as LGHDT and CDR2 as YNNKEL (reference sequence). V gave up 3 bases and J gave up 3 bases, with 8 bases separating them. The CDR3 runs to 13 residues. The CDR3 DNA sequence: TGTGCCAGCAGCCACCGAGCTGACACTGAAGCTTTCTTT. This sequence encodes CASSHRADTEAFF.

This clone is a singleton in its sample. In DNA, the CDR3 is TGTGCCAGCGGCCCCGCAAGTCAGCCCCAGCATTTT. Residues: CASGPASQPQHF. The genes are TRBV6-6 and TRBJ1-5, with no clear D. The V end was cut by 8 bases, the J end by 6 bases, with 11 bases between. The CDR3 length is 12 residues. Germline values: CDR1 MNHNY, CDR2 SVGAGI (reference sequence).

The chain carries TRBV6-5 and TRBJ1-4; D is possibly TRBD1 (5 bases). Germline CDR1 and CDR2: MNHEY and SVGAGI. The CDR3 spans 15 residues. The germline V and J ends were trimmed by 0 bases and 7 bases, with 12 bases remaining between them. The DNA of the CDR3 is TGTGCCAGCAGTTACTCGGGGGGGTCCTCTGAAAAACTGTTTTTT. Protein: CASSYSGGSSEKLFF.

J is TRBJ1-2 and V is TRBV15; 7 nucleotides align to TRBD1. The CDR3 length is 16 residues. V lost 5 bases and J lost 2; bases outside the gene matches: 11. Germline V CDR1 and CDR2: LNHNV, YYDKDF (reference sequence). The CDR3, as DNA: TGTGCCACCAGCCCACGTTGGGGACAGACGAACTATGGCTACACCTTC. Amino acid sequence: CATSPRWGQTNYGYTF. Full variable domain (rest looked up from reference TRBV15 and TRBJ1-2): DAMVIQNPRYQVTQFGKPVTLSCSQTLNHNVMYWYQQKSSQAPKLLFHYYDKDFNNEADTPDNFQSRRPNTSFCFLDIRSPGLGDTAMYLCATSPRWGQTNYGYTFGSGTRLTVV.

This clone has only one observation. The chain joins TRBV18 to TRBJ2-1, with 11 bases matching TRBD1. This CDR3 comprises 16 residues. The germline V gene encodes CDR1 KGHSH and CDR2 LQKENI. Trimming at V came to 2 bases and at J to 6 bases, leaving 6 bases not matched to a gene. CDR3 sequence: CASSPSGTGGFNEQFF. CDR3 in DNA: TGTGCCAGCTCACCATCCGGGACAGGGGGATTCAATGAGCAGTTCTTC.

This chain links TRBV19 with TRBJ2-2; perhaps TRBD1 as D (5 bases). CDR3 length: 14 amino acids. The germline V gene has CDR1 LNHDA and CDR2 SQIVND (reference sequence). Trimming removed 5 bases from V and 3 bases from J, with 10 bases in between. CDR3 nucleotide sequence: TGTGCCAGTAGTGTCGACAGAGACACCGGGGAGCTGTTTTTT. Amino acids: CASSVDRDTGELFF.

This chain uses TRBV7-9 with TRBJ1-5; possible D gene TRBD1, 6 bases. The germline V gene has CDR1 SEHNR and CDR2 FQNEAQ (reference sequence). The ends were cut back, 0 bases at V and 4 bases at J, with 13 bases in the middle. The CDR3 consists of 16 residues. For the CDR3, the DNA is TGTGCCAGCAGCTTAGCTCAACCAGGGGAGAATCAGCCCCAGCATTTT. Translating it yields CASSLAQPGENQPQHF.

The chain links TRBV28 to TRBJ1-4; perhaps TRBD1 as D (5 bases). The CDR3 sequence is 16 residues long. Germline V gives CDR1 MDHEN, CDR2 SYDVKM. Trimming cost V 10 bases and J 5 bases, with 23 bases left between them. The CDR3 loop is CATHPAGGFLNEKLFF. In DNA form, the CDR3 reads TGTGCCACTCATCCGGCGGGGGGGTTTCTCAATGAAAAACTGTTTTTT.

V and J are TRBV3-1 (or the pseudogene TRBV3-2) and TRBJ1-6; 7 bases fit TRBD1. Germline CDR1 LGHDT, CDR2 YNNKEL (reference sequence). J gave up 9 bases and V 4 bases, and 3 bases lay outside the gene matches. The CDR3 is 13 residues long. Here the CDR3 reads CASSRQGGSPLHF. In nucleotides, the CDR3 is TGTGCCAGCAGCCGACAGGGAGGTTCACCCCTCCACTTT.

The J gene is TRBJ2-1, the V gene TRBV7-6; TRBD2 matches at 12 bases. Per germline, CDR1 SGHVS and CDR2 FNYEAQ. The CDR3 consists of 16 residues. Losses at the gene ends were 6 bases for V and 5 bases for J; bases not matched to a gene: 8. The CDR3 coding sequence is TGTGCCAGCAGACGACTAGCGGGAGAGAGGGACAATGAGCAGTTCTTC. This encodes CASRRLAGERDNEQFF.

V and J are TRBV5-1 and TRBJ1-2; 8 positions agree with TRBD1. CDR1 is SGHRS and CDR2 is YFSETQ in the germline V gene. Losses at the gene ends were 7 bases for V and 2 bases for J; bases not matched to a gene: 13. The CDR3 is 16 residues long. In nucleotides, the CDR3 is TGCGCCAGCGGCCTTAACGCAGGGGGCCCCAACTATGGCTACACCTTC. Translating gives CASGLNAGGPNYGYTF.

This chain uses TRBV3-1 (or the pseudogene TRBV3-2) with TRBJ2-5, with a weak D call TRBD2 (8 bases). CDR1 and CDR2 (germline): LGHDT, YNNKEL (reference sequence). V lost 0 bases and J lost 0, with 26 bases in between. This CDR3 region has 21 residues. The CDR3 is CASSQDSGGLGVFAHQETQYF. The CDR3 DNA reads TGTGCCAGCAGCCAAGACTCAGGGGGACTAGGAGTGTTTGCACACCAAGAGACCCAGTACTTC.

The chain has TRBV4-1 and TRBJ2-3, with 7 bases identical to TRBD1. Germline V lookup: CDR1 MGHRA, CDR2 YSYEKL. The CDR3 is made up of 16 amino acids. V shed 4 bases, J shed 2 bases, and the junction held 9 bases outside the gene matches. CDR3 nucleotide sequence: TGCGCCAGCAGCCGCGACGACAGGGTAAACACAGATACGCAGTATTTT. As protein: CASSRDDRVNTDTQYF.

The CDR3 reads CASSLLRQAGGSTDTQYF. The CDR3 region has the DNA TGCGCCAGCAGCCTGTTACGACAGGCGGGAGGGAGCACAGATACGCAGTATTTT. The rearrangement joins TRBV5-1 to TRBJ2-3, with TRBD2 matching 9 bases. The V segment lost 4 bases and the J segment 0 bases; nucleotides outside the gene matches: 12. Germline lookup yields CDR1 SGHRS and CDR2 YFSETQ. The CDR3 loop spans 18 amino acids.